Each of the 9 T cell receptor beta chains below was sequenced from the same sample in a study of blood T cell repertoires in COVID-19 (dated by TCRdb to about 2020). Libraries came from the immunoSEQ multiplex PCR assay. Imported from immuneACCESS, the table was reduced by TCRdb to in-frame sequences with V and J called. These copies leave out some clones; in studies compared against another copy, an unresolved V gene accounts for under half, and the cause of the remainder is not known. The sample table records tens of thousands of clones; 90% of these occur just once. The ten largest account for roughly 1.3% of the sample. Sequencing used peripheral blood. The origin of the receptors is a man between 60 and 75 years old with acute or convalescent COVID-19.

Only one count was recorded for this clone. The chain recombines TRBV5-6 with TRBJ2-7; 7 bases are shared with TRBD1. V shed 3 bases, J shed 0 bases, and the junction held 3 bases outside the gene matches. CDR3 length: 14 residues. CDR1 is SGHDT and CDR2 is YYEEEE in the germline V gene. The CDR3 region is CASSSTGHSYEQYF. CDR3 bases: TGTGCCAGCAGCTCGACAGGGCACTCCTACGAGCAGTACTTC.

The rearrangement links TRBV7-2 to TRBJ1-1; 10 nucleotides match TRBD1. The CDR3 runs to 16 residues. V was pared by 5 bases and J by 0 bases, with 6 bases of the junction left unmatched. The germline CDR1 and CDR2 sequences are SGHTA and FQGNSA. The CDR3 here is CASSRPGQGMNTEAFF. For the CDR3, the DNA is TGTGCCAGCAGCAGGCCGGGACAGGGGATGAACACTGAAGCTTTCTTT. The complete variable domain, with remaining parts taken from reference TRBV7-2 and TRBJ1-1, reads GAGVSQSPSNKVTEKGKDVELRCDPISGHTALYWYRQSLGQGLEFLIYFQGNSAPDKSGLPSDRFSAERTGGSVSTLTIQRTQQEDSAVYLCASSRPGQGMNTEAFFGQGTRLTVV.

The chain uses TRBV21-1 and TRBJ2-1; the table calls TRBD1, which could not be checked here. TRBV21-1 is termed a pseudogene. CDR3 size: 14 residues. The CDR3 loop reads CAGRPRGDYNEQFF. As DNA, the CDR3 is TGTGCCGGTCGCCCCAGGGGAGACTACAATGAGCAGTTCTTC.

CDR3 bases: TGTGCCAGCAACAACAGGGGGCGGACTGAAGCTTTCTTT. It encodes CASNNRGRTEAFF. This chain connects TRBV11-1 to TRBJ1-1; TRBD1 aligns across 9 bases. This CDR3 comprises 13 residues. V dropped 7 bases and J dropped 5; count of bases not matched to a gene: 5. Germline V lookup: CDR1 SGHAT, CDR2 FQDESV (reference sequence).

The chain couples TRBV24-1 to TRBJ2-1, with D perhaps matching TRBD2 (5 bases). CDR3 length equals 15 residues. V dropped 3 bases and J dropped 5 bases, with 13 bases sitting between them. CDR1 is KGHDR and CDR2 is SFDVKD in the germline V gene. The CDR3 nucleotides are TGTGCCACCAGTGATCTGGGGAGAGGCGACAATGAGCAGTTCTTC. Amino acids: CATSDLGRGDNEQFF.

V is TRBV6-2 or TRBV6-3 and J is TRBJ2-4, with D perhaps TRBD2 (6 bases). Germline V gene sequence: CDR1 MNHEY, CDR2 SVGEGT. The CDR3 totals 15 residues. V was trimmed by 7 bases and J by 6 bases, leaving 19 bases between them. The CDR3: CASTPPETGLNIQYF. Here the CDR3 DNA reads TGTGCCAGCACCCCACCTGAGACGGGACTAAACATTCAGTACTTC.

The chain couples TRBV18 to TRBJ1-1; possible D gene TRBD1, 5 bases. Germline V CDR1 and CDR2: KGHSH, LQKENI. Trimming shortened V by 3 bases and J by 1 base, and 12 bases separated the two germline ends. The CDR3 runs 15 residues. The CDR3 loop reads CASSPGTYQNTEAFF. In DNA form, the CDR3 reads TGTGCCAGCTCACCCGGGACTTACCAGAACACTGAAGCTTTCTTT.

V usage is TRBV5-1 and J usage is TRBJ2-7; TRBD2 matches 12 bases. The ends lost 3 bases at V and 2 bases at J; junction bases unmatched: 0. The germline gives CDR1 SGHRS, CDR2 YFSETQ. This CDR3 is 14 amino acids long. DNA of the CDR3: TGCGCCAGCAGCTCTAGCGGGGGGGCCTACGAGCAGTACTTC. The encoded protein is CASSSSGGAYEQYF.

This clone was detected only once. The chain carries TRBV27 and TRBJ2-7, with a tentative D call TRBD1 (7 bases). V lost 5 bases to trimming and J lost 9 bases, with 17 bases between them. This CDR3 comprises 13 residues. In germline, CDR1 is MNHEY, CDR2 SMNVEV (reference sequence). DNA of the CDR3: TGTGCCAGCAGTCAACGACAGGGAGGAGGGCAGTACTTC. Protein product: CASSQRQGGGQYF.